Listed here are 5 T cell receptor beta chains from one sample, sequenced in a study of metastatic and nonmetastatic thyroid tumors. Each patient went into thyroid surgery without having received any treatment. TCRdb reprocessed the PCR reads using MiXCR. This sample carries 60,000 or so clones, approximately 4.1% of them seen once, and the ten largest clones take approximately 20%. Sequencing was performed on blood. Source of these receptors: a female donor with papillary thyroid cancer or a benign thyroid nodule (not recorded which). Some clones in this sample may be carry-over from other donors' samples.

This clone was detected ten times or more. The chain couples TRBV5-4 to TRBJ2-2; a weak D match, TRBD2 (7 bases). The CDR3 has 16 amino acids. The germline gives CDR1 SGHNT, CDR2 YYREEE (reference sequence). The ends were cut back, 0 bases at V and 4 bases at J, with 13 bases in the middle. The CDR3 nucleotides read TGTGCCAGCAGCTTGGGGGGGGGGCGGAGCACCGGGGAGCTGTTTTTT. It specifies CASSLGGGRSTGELFF.

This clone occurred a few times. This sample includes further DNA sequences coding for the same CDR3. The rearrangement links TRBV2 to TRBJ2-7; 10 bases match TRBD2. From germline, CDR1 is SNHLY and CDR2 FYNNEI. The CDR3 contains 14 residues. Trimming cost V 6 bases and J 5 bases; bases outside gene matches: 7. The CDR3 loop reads CASRTGTSDHEQYF. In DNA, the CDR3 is TGTGCCAGCAGGACCGGGACTAGCGATCACGAGCAGTACTTC.

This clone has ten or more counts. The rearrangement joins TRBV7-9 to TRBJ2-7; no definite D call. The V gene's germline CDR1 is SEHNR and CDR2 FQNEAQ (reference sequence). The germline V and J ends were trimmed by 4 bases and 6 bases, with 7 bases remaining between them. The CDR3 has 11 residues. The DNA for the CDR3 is TGTGCCAGCAGCTCCGGGCTCGAGCAGTACTTC. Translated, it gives CASSSGLEQYF.

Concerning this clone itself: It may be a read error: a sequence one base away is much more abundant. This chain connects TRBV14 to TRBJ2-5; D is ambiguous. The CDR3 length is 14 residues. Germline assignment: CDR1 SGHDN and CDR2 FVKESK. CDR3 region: CASSRASYQDTQYF. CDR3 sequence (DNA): TGTGCCAGCAGCCGCGCCTCGTACCAAGATACCCAGTACTTC.

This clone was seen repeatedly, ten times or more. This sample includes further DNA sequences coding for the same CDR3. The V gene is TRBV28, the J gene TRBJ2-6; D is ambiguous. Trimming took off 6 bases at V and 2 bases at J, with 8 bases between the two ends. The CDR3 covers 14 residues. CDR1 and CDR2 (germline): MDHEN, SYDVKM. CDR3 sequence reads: CASSQDPGANVLTF. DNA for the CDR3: TGTGCCAGCAGCCAGGATCCTGGGGCCAACGTCCTGACTTTC.